The 3 T cell receptor beta chains below all came from one sample that was sequenced in a study of graft-versus-host responses after intestinal transplantation. Assay: immunoSEQ multiplex PCR; the TCRdb copy retains only in-frame clones and omits some. Altogether over 20,000 clones are present, less than 60% being singletons, with the ten largest covering nearly 0.9%. Here the sequenced sample was alloreactive CD4+ T cells from a mixed lymphocyte reaction culture, taken before intestinal transplant. Subset specified: CFSE-low proliferating T cells sorted from approximately 6-day pre-transplant mixed lymphocyte reaction (GvH or HvG direction). The receptors stem from a human patient who received an intestinal transplant.

This clone has a handful of counts. The chain joins TRBV2 to TRBJ2-2, with unresolved D. The CDR3 is 14 residues long. CDR1 is SNHLY, CDR2 FYNNEI, per germline. Deletions cut 0 bases from V and 7 bases from J, with 9 bases between. CDR3 region: CASSEALPGGELFF. CDR3 coding DNA: TGTGCCAGCAGTGAAGCGCTTCCGGGCGGGGAGCTGTTTTTT.

This clone was detected a few times. The chain has TRBV7-2 and TRBJ2-6, with 11 bases fitting TRBD2. CDR3 size: 18 residues. The V gene's germline CDR1 is SGHTA and CDR2 FQGNSA. The J segment lost 3 bases and the V segment lost 0 bases, leaving 4 bases of the junction unmatched. In DNA form, the CDR3 reads TGTGCCAGCAGCTTAGCTTTGCTAGCGGGGGGTGGGGCCAACGTCCTGACTTTC. Residues: CASSLALLAGGGANVLTF.

The chain has TRBV6-4 and TRBJ1-6; 7 bases are shared with TRBD1. The CDR3 consists of 15 residues. Germline V gives CDR1 MRHNA, CDR2 SNTAGT. The trim removed 3 bases at V and 13 bases at J, leaving 12 bases unmatched. In nucleotides, the CDR3 is TGTGCCAGCAGTGATCTTAGGACAGGTTCTTTCCCCCTCCACTTT. Protein product: CASSDLRTGSFPLHF.